This passage covers 20 T cell receptor beta chains from one sample sequenced in a study of regulatory T cells in long-lasting Graves disease. Arm-PCR of CDR3 regions and iRepertoire HTBI primers were the basis on which TCR beta libraries were built. MiXCR was run by TCRdb on the multiplex PCR reads, yielding one entry per CDR3 protein. The table has hundreds of thousands of distinct CDR3 sequences, 16% seen once; the top ten hold about 18%. Noted time point: newly diagnosed GD, antithyroid drugs for less than 3 months. Scientists built the TCR library using RNA that was extracted from PBMCs. Another study also made use of these data, one on T cells in Graves' hyperthyroidism and ophthalmopathy.

Sequences were derived from peripheral blood mononuclear cells (PBMCs), sampled at new diagnosis, from a patient treated with antithyroid drugs. Receptor source: a woman in her thirties with Graves disease.

The table lists this clonotype with a few counts. The chain joins TRBV5-1 to TRBJ2-2; 8 bases map to TRBD1. CDR1 is SGHRS, CDR2 YFSETQ, per germline. The CDR3 spans 15 residues. The V gene end was trimmed by 4 bases and the J gene end by 4 bases; junction bases not matched to a gene: 6. The DNA of the CDR3 is TGCGCCAGCAGCCCGGGACAGGTGGTCACCGGGGAGCTGTTTTTT. Encoded protein: CASSPGQVVTGELFF.

This chain joins TRBV6-1 and TRBJ2-7; D perhaps matches TRBD2 (6 bases). CDR3 length: 16 amino acids. Germline CDR1 MNHNS, CDR2 SASEGT. V shed 3 bases and J shed 5 bases, with 20 bases lying between them. This CDR3 reads CASSDLVGRIGNEQYF. The CDR3 region has the DNA TGTGCCAGCAGTGACCTGGTGGGGAGGATAGGGAACGAGCAGTACTTC.

V gene TRBV6-5 combines with J gene TRBJ1-5; D is uncertain. CDR1 is MNHEY, CDR2 SVGAGI, per germline. V dropped 2 bases and J dropped 5 bases, with 7 bases sitting between them. The CDR3 is 13 amino acids. The CDR3 DNA sequence: TGTGCCAGCAGTTACGGGGAGTATCAGCCCCAGCATTTT. Its translation: CASSYGEYQPQHF.

Ten or more counts support this clonotype. The V call is TRBV29-1, the J call TRBJ2-3, with a possible D match to TRBD1 (6 bases). Germline CDR1 SQVTM, CDR2 ANQGSEA. The CDR3 has 15 amino acids. V shed 1 base and J shed 0 bases, with 11 bases lying between them. CDR3 region: CSVEGTALSTDTQYF. DNA of the CDR3: TGCAGCGTTGAAGGGACAGCGCTTAGCACAGATACGCAGTATTTT.

In its sample, this clonotype was seen many times. The chain uses TRBV20-1 and TRBJ2-5, with D hard to call. V was pared by 0 bases and J by 5 bases, with 13 bases between. CDR1 and CDR2 from the germline V gene are DFQATT and SNEGSKA (reference sequence). This CDR3 is built from 14 residues. DNA for the CDR3: TGCAGTGCTAGAGATAACCGAATTGGGGAGACCCAGTACTTC. The encoded protein is CSARDNRIGETQYF.

This clonotype was found a few times. V is TRBV6-1 and J is TRBJ1-3; D gene ambiguous. Germline lookup yields CDR1 MNHNS and CDR2 SASEGT. The V and J ends lost 5 bases and 2 bases respectively, with 13 bases between them. CDR3 length: 15 amino acids. CDR3: CASSPRRGTGNTIYF. DNA of the CDR3: TGTGCCAGCAGTCCCCGGCGGGGAACTGGAAACACCATATATTTT.

This clonotype showed up many times. The V and J genes are TRBV7-2 and TRBJ1-1; D unresolved. The CDR3 contains 14 residues. Trimming pared 5 bases from V and 4 bases from J, leaving 14 bases between. CDR1 is SGHTA and CDR2 is FQGNSA in the germline V gene. CDR3 sequence reads: CASSLVGVATEAFF. CDR3 nucleotide sequence: TGTGCCAGCAGCCTTGTTGGGGTGGCCACTGAAGCTTTCTTT.

This clonotype showed up just once. This could be a read error, since a much larger clone is one nucleotide away. CDR3 loop: CSARGSDNHKGRFF. The CDR3 DNA sequence: TGCAGTGCTAGAGGCTCGGACAACCACAAGGGGCGGTTCTTC. The J gene is TRBJ2-4, the V gene TRBV20-1; D may be TRBD1 (5 bases). The germline gives CDR1 DFQATT, CDR2 SNEGSKA (reference sequence). The CDR3 is made up of 14 amino acids.

The table lists this clonotype with many counts. The chain joins TRBV2 to TRBJ2-5; no clear D. Looked up from germline, CDR1 is SNHLY and CDR2 is FYNNEI. Trimming stripped 6 bases from V and 5 bases from J, with 4 bases between. The CDR3 length is 10 residues. This CDR3 reads CASRSETQYF. CDR3 sequence (DNA): TGTGCCAGCAGGAGTGAGACCCAGTACTTC. Full variable domain (missing parts from reference TRBV2 and TRBJ2-5): EPEVTQTPSHQVTQMGQEVILRCVPISNHLYFYWYRQILGQKVEFLVSFYNNEISEKSEIFDDQFSVERPDGSNFTLKIRSTKLEDSAMYFCASRSETQYFGPGTRLLVL.

On this clonotype: A clone one base away is much larger, so this may be a read error. The chain is built from TRBV2 and TRBJ2-5; D may be TRBD2 (6 bases). The CDR3 sequence is 13 residues long. The germline V gene has CDR1 SNHLY and CDR2 FYNNEI. With 7 bases removed from V and 11 bases from J, the gap between germline ends came to 20 bases. The CDR3 DNA is TGTGCCAGCATGGTGGAGGGGTCTGGTGAGCAGTACTTC. This sequence encodes CASMVEGSGEQYF.

The sample holds many counts of this clonotype. This sequence joins TRBV7-6 and TRBJ2-1, with 7 bases that match TRBD2. Germline V gene data show CDR1 as SGHVS and CDR2 as FNYEAQ. This CDR3 is 15 amino acids long. J was trimmed by 0 bases and V by 4 bases; bases with no gene match: 3. Here the CDR3 reads CASSYSGASYNEQFF. CDR3 sequence (DNA): TGTGCCAGCAGCTACAGCGGGGCCTCCTACAATGAGCAGTTCTTC.

This clonotype has more than one count but fewer than ten. The rearrangement joins TRBV6-5 to TRBJ1-6; D is undetermined. CDR3 length: 20 amino acids. The germline V and J ends were trimmed by 2 bases and 1 base, with 21 bases remaining between them. Germline values: CDR1 MNHEY, CDR2 SVGAGI. CDR3 loop: CASSYSVPLGLISYNSPLHF. CDR3 DNA: TGTGCCAGCAGTTACAGCGTCCCGCTGGGTCTCATATCCTATAATTCACCCCTCCACTTT.

V usage is TRBV30 and J usage is TRBJ1-5; 8 bases align to TRBD1. V gave up 1 base and J gave up 7 bases; unmatched junction bases: 6. The V gene's germline CDR1 is GTSNPN and CDR2 SVGIG (reference sequence). The CDR3 length is 14 residues. CDR3 loop: CAWSGSAGGQPQHF. The CDR3 DNA sequence: TGTGCCTGGAGTGGGTCGGCAGGGGGCCAGCCCCAGCATTTT.

This chain uses TRBV28 with TRBJ2-1; the match to TRBD2 covers 15 bases. The trim removed 5 bases at V and 3 bases at J, leaving 17 bases unmatched. CDR1 and CDR2 from the germline V gene are MDHEN and SYDVKM. The CDR3 has 21 amino acids. CDR3 in amino acids: CASSPGLAGGPAFSGYNEQFF. DNA of the CDR3: TGTGCCAGCAGTCCTGGACTAGCGGGAGGGCCTGCATTTAGCGGCTACAATGAGCAGTTCTTC.

This clonotype was seen ten or more times. The V gene is TRBV7-3, the J gene TRBJ2-1, with 10 bases aligning to TRBD2. This CDR3 is built from 14 residues. V trimming: 3 bases; J trimming: 6 bases; junction bases outside the gene matches: 2. Germline V gene data show CDR1 as SGHTA and CDR2 as FQGTGA. DNA for the CDR3: TGTGCCAGCAGCTTGGCTAGCGGGAGCAATGAGCAGTTCTTC. As protein: CASSLASGSNEQFF.

This clonotype has more than one count but fewer than ten. This chain joins TRBV5-1 and TRBJ1-2; the match to TRBD1 covers 9 bases. The V gene end was trimmed by 4 bases and the J gene end by 0 bases; junction bases not matched to a gene: 4. This CDR3 has 15 residues. Germline lookup yields CDR1 SGHRS and CDR2 YFSETQ. The CDR3 spells CASSHGQGTNYGYTF. Written as DNA, the CDR3 is TGCGCCAGCAGCCACGGACAGGGGACTAACTATGGCTACACCTTC.

A word on this clonotype: A much more abundant neighbour one base away suggests this may be a read error. The CDR3 does not end in the conserved phenylalanine or tryptophan, so this is likely a read error. The chain uses TRBV2 and TRBJ2-3; 7 nucleotides match TRBD2. The CDR3 length is 12 residues. Germline loops: CDR1 SNHLY, CDR2 FYNNEI. The CDR3 sequence: CGGGRRADTQYI. In DNA, the CDR3 is TGTGGAGGCGGGAGACGGGCAGATACGCAGTATATT.

This chain uses TRBV19 with TRBJ2-5, with TRBD1 matching 7 bases. The germline CDR1 and CDR2 sequences are LNHDA and SQIVND (reference sequence). V lost 8 bases and J lost 1; bases outside the gene matches: 10. The CDR3 sequence is 15 residues long. CDR3 DNA: TGTGCCAGTCCCAAGGCCGGGACAGTCCAAGAGACCCAGTACTTC. Translated: CASPKAGTVQETQYF.

To note about this clonotype: At one boundary the junction diverges from the germline segment, which might be a read error. CDR3 nucleotides: TGCGGCAGCCAATTACAGGGGGCCACTAATGAAAAACTGTTTTTT. The encoded protein is CGSQLQGATNEKLFF. The V and J genes are TRBV5-1 and TRBJ1-4; 9 bases are shared with TRBD1. Looked up from germline, CDR1 is SGHRS and CDR2 is YFSETQ. The CDR3 length is 15 residues.

The chain combines TRBV6-5 with TRBJ1-1; D possibly corresponds to TRBD1 (5 bases). V was shortened by 2 bases and J by 7 bases, with 11 bases between the two germline ends. The germline V gene encodes CDR1 MNHEY and CDR2 SVGAGI. This CDR3 spans 13 amino acids. The CDR3: CASSYARACEAFF. The CDR3 DNA is TGTGCCAGCAGTTACGCCAGGGCGTGTGAAGCTTTCTTT.